This T cell receptor beta chain originates from a study of resident and recirculating memory T cells in vitiligo. Overall study: Whole samples, not sorted cells, were homogenized and used for genomic DNA extraction.

Stable vitiligo meant no lesion change over the previous 6 months. Profiled with immunoSEQ multiplex PCR; TCRdb holds only in-frame clones, not every one. The sample includes about 42,000 clones, 92% of them seen just once. The origin of this receptor is a male donor with vitiligo. Sequencing was carried out using blood.

The CDR3 nucleotides are TGTGCCAGCAGTGCCTCGACAGGGTACGGAAACACCATATATTTT. Translating it yields CASSASTGYGNTIYF. This chain connects TRBV2 to TRBJ1-3, with 7 bases fitting TRBD1. The V gene's germline CDR1 is SNHLY and CDR2 FYNNEI. The CDR3 extends over 15 amino acids. J was trimmed by 4 bases and V by 4 bases; bases with no gene match: 7.